The present TCR beta chain was sequenced within a study of cytomegalovirus exposure and HLA in healthy donors. The wider study: Earlier, 150 million to 200 million T cells were analyzed, and around 100 million unique TCR beta sequences were found among them.

Researchers ran the PCR with 60 Vbeta and 13 Jbeta primers. Profiled with immunoSEQ multiplex PCR; TCRdb holds only in-frame clones, not every one. The sample shows roughly 130,000 clones, around three quarters of them seen only once. This clone was detected only once. This clonotype originated in a woman in her forties or fifties in good health and CMV-seronegative. The specimen was PBMCs.

CDR3 sequence reads: CASSPGDRGYGYTF. The DNA of the CDR3 is TGCGCCAGCAGCCCAGGGGACAGGGGTTATGGCTACACCTTC. The V and J genes are TRBV5-1 and TRBJ1-2; 10 bases are shared with TRBD1. V lost 4 bases to trimming and J lost 5 bases; unmatched junction nucleotides: 5. The V gene's germline CDR1 is SGHRS and CDR2 YFSETQ. The CDR3 runs 14 residues. Together with reference TRBV5-1 and TRBJ1-2, the CDR3 gives the full variable domain: KAGVTQTPRYLIKTRGQQVTLSCSPISGHRSVSWYQQTPGQGLQFLFEYFSETQRNKGNFPGRFSGRQFSNSRSEMNVSTLELGDSALYLCASSPGDRGYGYTFGSGTRLTVV.